The entry below gives a single T cell receptor beta chain sequence along with its context. It has no known antigen specificity. It has no much larger one-base neighbor in the sample; base qualities were not kept. The collaborating institutions used their own protocols to collect whole blood in K2EDTA tubes. For TCRbeta analysis, collaborator samples were shipped as frozen whole blood, as isolated PBMCs, or as DNA extracted from either sample type. TCRbeta CDR3 regions were amplified from genomic DNA by means of the immunoSEQ Assay, a bias-controlled multiplex PCR. For the original study's pipeline: Nucleated cell counts per sample were estimated from amplification of reference gene primers within the assay. Sequence reads were collapsed and filtered to measure the absolute abundance of every unique TCRbeta CDR3 rearrangement. For each sample, productive Simpson clonality was calculated as the square root of Simpson's diversity index across productive rearrangements. Drawn from immuneACCESS, this table holds only the in-frame rearrangements with V and J called that TCRdb kept. Clones are partly lost; checked studies trace under half to an unresolved V gene and leave the rest unexplained. V, J and clone size derive from that table, while D and trimming were established from the DNA sequence. For this sample the table gives under 200,000 clones, of which 75% to 95% were detected only once. The ten largest clones capture 0.5% to 0.65% of the sample.

This entry belongs to a study of blood T cell repertoires in COVID-19 (dated by TCRdb to about 2020). A note on the overall study: Collaborator samples came from the United States, Italy and Spain and covered acute and convalescent phases of COVID-19. The dataset comprised deeply sampled blood TCRbeta repertoires from subjects exposed to, actively infected with, or recovered from COVID-19. The material from the prospective study consisted of cDNA or gDNA derived from T cells, B-cell-depleted T cells, or PBMCs. Where HLA class I and class II types were available, the types were taken from metadata supplied by the sample provider, not from assay-based typing. Samples came from the ongoing ImmuneRACE study (first 160 participants) plus 1,254 subjects from 6 global collaborators. Sample metadata almost always included a de-identified subject ID, COVID-19 status, age in years and sex. The repertoires were released in a freely available public database meant as a resource for research on the immune response to SARS-CoV-2.

Study-wide findings and limitations: How much clinical and demographic metadata was included differed by source and by participant, and the metadata was provided uncurated.

The TCR originated in a man aged 45-65 years with acute or convalescent COVID-19. The sample comprised peripheral blood.

The nucleotides read TGTGCCAGCAGCAATCAACAGGGGACGACTAACTATGGCTACACCTTC. The resulting protein is CASSNQQGTTNYGYTF. The chain links TRBV21-1 with TRBJ1-2; no DNA check was done on the table's D call, TRBD1. TRBV21-1 is a documented pseudogene. From the cysteine up to the phenylalanine, the CDR3 has a length of 16 residues. Only CDR3 DNA remains: 48 bases, in frame from the first base.